This T cell receptor (beta chain) was identified in a study of OX40 agonist ivuxolimab in advanced cancers. Study-wide context: Cohort: roughly 79% men, mean age approximately 66, aged about 20 to 90.

Losses at the gene ends were 7 bases for V and 6 bases for J; bases not matched to a gene: 8. The length of the CDR3 is 15 residues. Per germline, CDR1 SGHAT and CDR2 FQNNGV. With baseline, cycle 4 day 1, and cycle 7 day 1 as timepoints, blood was sampled. The table came from immunoSEQ multiplex PCR; TCRdb's copy has only in-frame clones and leaves some out. The sample lists around 23,000 clones; roughly 82% were seen once. The specimen was CD4+ or CD8+ T cells sorted from blood, collected in a trial of the OX40 agonist ivuxolimab. The TCR comes from an adult with an advanced solid tumor such as melanoma, head and neck, liver or kidney cancer. The V gene is TRBV11-2, the J gene TRBJ2-2; 10 bases agree with TRBD2. CDR3 bases: TGTGCCAGCACCGAAAGCGGGAGGGCTTCCGGGGAGCTGTTTTTT. Its translation: CASTESGRASGELFF.